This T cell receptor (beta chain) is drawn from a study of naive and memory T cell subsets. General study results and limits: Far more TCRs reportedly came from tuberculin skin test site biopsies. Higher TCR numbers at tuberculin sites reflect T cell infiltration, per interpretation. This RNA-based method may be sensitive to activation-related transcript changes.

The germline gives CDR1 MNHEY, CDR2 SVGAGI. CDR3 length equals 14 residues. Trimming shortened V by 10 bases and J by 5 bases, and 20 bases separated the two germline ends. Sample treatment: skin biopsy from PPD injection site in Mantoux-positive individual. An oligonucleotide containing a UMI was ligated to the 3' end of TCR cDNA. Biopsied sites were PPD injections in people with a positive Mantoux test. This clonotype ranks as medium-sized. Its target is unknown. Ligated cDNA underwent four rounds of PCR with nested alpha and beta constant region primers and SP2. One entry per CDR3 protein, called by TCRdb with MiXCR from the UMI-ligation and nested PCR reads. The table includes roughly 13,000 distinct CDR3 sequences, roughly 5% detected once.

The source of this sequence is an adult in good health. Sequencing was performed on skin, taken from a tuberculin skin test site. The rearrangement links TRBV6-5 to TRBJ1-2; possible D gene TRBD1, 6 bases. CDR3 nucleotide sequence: TGTGCCACGGGGGGGGCAGGAACTCTATATGGCTACACCTTC. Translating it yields CATGGAGTLYGYTF.